These 31 T cell receptor beta chains were all obtained from the same sample, sequenced in a study of blood T cell repertoires in COVID-19. The table came from immunoSEQ multiplex PCR; TCRdb's copy has only in-frame clones and leaves some out. The sample lists 70,000 to 100,000 clones, around 87% occurring once. The sample was peripheral blood. These receptors were taken from a woman of 80 years or more with active or convalescent COVID-19.

The genes are TRBV7-3 and TRBJ2-7; 12 bases align to TRBD2. This CDR3 has 15 residues. Trimming removed 3 bases from V and 2 bases from J; junction bases left unmatched: 2. The germline gives CDR1 SGHTA, CDR2 FQGTGA. CDR3: CASSFLAGGPYEQYF. The CDR3 coding sequence is TGTGCCAGCAGCTTCCTAGCGGGAGGGCCCTACGAGCAGTACTTC. Drawing the rest from reference TRBV7-3 and TRBJ2-7, the complete variable domain is GAGVSQTPSNKVTEKGKYVELRCDPISGHTALYWYRQSLGQGPEFLIYFQGTGAADDSGLPNDRFFAVRPEGSVSTLKIQRTERGDSAVYLCASSFLAGGPYEQYFGPGTRLTVT.

This chain uses TRBV7-2 with TRBJ2-1; unclear D gene. V dropped 2 bases and J dropped 10 bases, with 12 bases sitting between them. The CDR3 runs 13 residues. Germline lookup yields CDR1 SGHTA and CDR2 FQGNSA. This chain's CDR3 is CASSLWKSREQFF. As DNA, the CDR3 is TGTGCCAGCAGCTTATGGAAATCCAGGGAGCAGTTCTTC.

For this clone: Other nucleotide sequences in the sample specify the same CDR3. The rearrangement uses TRBV29-1 and TRBJ2-3; TRBD2 matches at 10 bases. Germline CDR1 SQVTM, CDR2 ANQGSEA. The V and J ends lost 6 bases and 4 bases, in that order; junction bases with no gene match: 4. This CDR3 is 13 amino acids long. The CDR3 loop is CSVDSGRPDTQYF. The CDR3 DNA is TGCAGCGTAGATAGCGGGAGGCCAGATACGCAGTATTTT.

The V call is TRBV6-2 or TRBV6-3, the J call TRBJ2-1, with TRBD2 matching over 9 bases. Germline assignment: CDR1 MNHEY and CDR2 SVGEGT. V was clipped by 6 bases and J by 8 bases; unmatched bases: 8. This CDR3 contains 14 residues. The CDR3: CASSLLAGLDEQFF. Here the CDR3 DNA reads TGTGCCAGCAGCCTCCTAGCGGGATTGGATGAGCAGTTCTTC.

This chain joins TRBV7-9 and TRBJ1-1; 8 bases match TRBD1. Unmatched junction bases numbered 4, after V lost 5 bases and J lost 11 bases. From germline, CDR1 is SEHNR and CDR2 FQNEAQ (reference sequence). The CDR3 spans 11 residues. DNA of the CDR3: TGTGCCAGCAGCGCACAGGGGGTTGCTTTCTTT. Its protein product is CASSAQGVAFF.

This chain joins TRBV16 and TRBJ1-1; D not certain. There are 13 residues in the CDR3. V shed 8 bases and J shed 0 bases, with 10 bases lying between them. Germline CDR1 and CDR2: KGHSY and FQNENV. The CDR3 sequence is CASVRILNTEAFF. For the CDR3, the DNA is TGTGCCAGCGTGAGGATTTTGAACACTGAAGCTTTCTTT.

The V and J genes are TRBV4-3 and TRBJ2-6, with 10 bases that match TRBD2. CDR3 length equals 18 residues. Germline CDR1 reads LGHNA; CDR2 reads YSLEER. The ends lost 2 bases at V and 2 bases at J; junction bases unmatched: 6. CDR3 region: CASSQNSGRTTGANVLTF. In DNA form, the CDR3 reads TGCGCCAGCAGCCAAAATAGCGGGAGGACTACTGGGGCCAACGTCCTGACTTTC.

The V gene is TRBV18, the J gene TRBJ2-6, with D tentatively TRBD1 (5 bases). V was clipped by 6 bases and J by 3 bases, with 12 bases between them. CDR1 and CDR2 (germline): KGHSH, LQKENI. This CDR3 contains 15 residues. In DNA form, the CDR3 reads TGTGCCAGCTCCAGGGATCAAGTTGGGGCCAACGTCCTGACTTTC. Its protein is CASSRDQVGANVLTF.

CDR3 sequence reads: CASSPQVSRANVLTF. As DNA, the CDR3 is TGTGCCAGCAGCCCCCAAGTGAGCCGGGCCAACGTCCTGACTTTC. The chain joins TRBV7-2 to TRBJ2-6; unclear D gene. There are 15 residues in the CDR3. Germline CDR1 is SGHTA and CDR2 is FQGNSA. The germline V and J ends were trimmed by 5 bases and 5 bases, with 13 bases remaining between them.

V gene TRBV18 combines with J gene TRBJ2-7, with D perhaps matching TRBD2 (5 bases). The CDR3 extends over 11 amino acids. CDR1 KGHSH and CDR2 LQKENI come from the germline V gene. Trimming removed 6 bases at V and 5 bases at J, with 8 bases between. This CDR3 reads CASSGRDEQYF. CDR3 nucleotide sequence: TGTGCCAGCTCCGGGCGGGACGAGCAGTACTTC.

The chain employs TRBV28 and TRBJ1-5; D might be TRBD1 (5 bases). Germline lookup yields CDR1 MDHEN and CDR2 SYDVKM. The CDR3 length is 11 residues. The V end was cut by 11 bases, the J end by 9 bases, with 14 bases between. CDR3 sequence reads: CASAGGWPQHF. The CDR3 region has the DNA TGTGCCTCAGCCGGGGGTTGGCCCCAGCATTTT.

This sequence joins TRBV6-5 and TRBJ2-1, with TRBD2 identical over 10 bases. Looked up from germline, CDR1 is MNHEY and CDR2 is SVGAGI. This CDR3 region has 15 residues. V trimming: 0 bases; J trimming: 10 bases; junction bases outside the gene matches: 6. CDR3: CASSYSSSGSREQFF. The CDR3 nucleotides read TGTGCCAGCAGTTACTCGTCTAGCGGGAGTCGGGAGCAGTTCTTC.

This clone was found a few times. The chain combines TRBV7-9 with TRBJ1-2, with 7 bases that match TRBD1. The CDR3 spans 16 residues. J gave up 2 bases and V 4 bases, and 10 bases lay outside the gene matches. The germline V gene has CDR1 SEHNR and CDR2 FQNEAQ (reference sequence). Here the CDR3 DNA reads TGTGCCAGCAGCTCTGAAACAGGGGCTGGAAACTATGGCTACACCTTC. Translating it yields CASSSETGAGNYGYTF.

The chain's CDR3 is CASATIPGRRLNTEAFF. In nucleotides, the CDR3 is TGTGCCAGCGCCACGATCCCAGGGAGGAGACTGAACACTGAAGCTTTCTTT. The V and J genes are TRBV7-2 and TRBJ1-1; the D gene is possibly TRBD1 (5 bases). The CDR3 is made up of 17 amino acids. From germline, CDR1 is SGHTA and CDR2 FQGNSA. V dropped 8 bases and J dropped 0 bases, with 22 bases sitting between them.

This chain joins TRBV20-1 and TRBJ2-1; 8 bases line up with TRBD2. Germline-derived CDR1 and CDR2 are DFQATT and SNEGSKA (reference sequence). CDR3 size: 13 residues. The junction had 1 base not matched to a gene; V was cut back by 3 bases and J by 3 bases. The CDR3 DNA is TGCAGTGCTAGTAGCGGGATCTACAATGAGCAGTTCTTC. Translating it yields CSASSGIYNEQFF.

CDR3 DNA: TGTGCCAGCAGCCTAGAACCCAGGGAAACTGAGCAGTTCTTC. It is translated as CASSLEPRETEQFF. The chain uses TRBV7-8 and TRBJ2-1, with D possibly matching TRBD1 (5 bases). This CDR3 contains 14 residues. CDR1 and CDR2 (germline): SGHVS, FQNEAQ. Trimming stripped 5 bases from V and 9 bases from J, with 17 bases between. The full variable domain, its missing parts supplied by reference TRBV7-8 and TRBJ2-1, is GAGVSQSPRYKVAKRGQDVALRCDPISGHVSLFWYQQALGQGPEFLTYFQNEAQLDKSGLPSDRFFAERPEGSVSTLKIQRTQQEDSAVYLCASSLEPRETEQFFGPGTRLTVL.

This chain joins TRBV10-3 and TRBJ2-5, with TRBD2 identical over 9 bases. This CDR3 has 14 amino acids. Germline V lookup: CDR1 ENHRY, CDR2 SYGVKD. V trimming: 4 bases; J trimming: 4 bases; junction bases outside the gene matches: 4. The CDR3 DNA sequence: TGTGCCATCAGTGCCCAGCGGGAGGCAGAGACCCAGTACTTC. It translates to CAISAQREAETQYF.

The V and J genes are TRBV29-1 and TRBJ2-7, with D possibly matching TRBD2 (7 bases). From germline, CDR1 is SQVTM and CDR2 ANQGSEA. The CDR3 sequence is 14 residues long. With 7 bases removed from V and 2 bases from J, the gap between germline ends came to 18 bases. CDR3 DNA sequence: TGCAGCGCTCGAGGGGGTAGCGGGCCCTACGAGCAGTACTTC. Amino acid sequence: CSARGGSGPYEQYF.

V is TRBV19 and J is TRBJ2-7, with D maybe TRBD2 (5 bases). CDR1 is LNHDA and CDR2 is SQIVND in the germline V gene (reference sequence). This CDR3 is built from 13 residues. Trimming left V 2 bases short and J 4 bases short, with 9 bases between. The CDR3 region has the DNA TGTGCCAGTAGTATATTGGGCGGGTACGAGCAGTACTTC. Amino acid sequence: CASSILGGYEQYF.

CDR3 residues: CASSPSGRATDTQYF. In DNA, the CDR3 is TGTGCCAGCTCGCCTAGCGGGAGGGCCACAGATACGCAGTATTTT. V and J are TRBV18 and TRBJ2-3; 12 bases are shared with TRBD2. This CDR3 contains 15 residues. Germline CDR1 reads KGHSH; CDR2 reads LQKENI. J gave up 2 bases and V 6 bases, and 3 bases lay outside the gene matches. Using reference TRBV18 and TRBJ2-3 for the parts outside the CDR3, the full variable domain is NAGVMQNPRHLVRRRGQEARLRCSPMKGHSHVYWYRQLPEEGLKFMVYLQKENIIDESGMPKERFSAEFPKEGPSILRIQQVVRGDSAAYFCASSPSGRATDTQYFGPGTRLTVL.

The gene calls are TRBV6-5 and TRBJ1-6; tentatively, D is TRBD1 (6 bases). Trimming removed 2 bases from V and 7 bases from J, with 15 bases in between. The CDR3 totals 16 residues. Looked up from germline, CDR1 is MNHEY and CDR2 is SVGAGI. CDR3 sequence reads: CASSYQRTASNSPLHF. The DNA of the CDR3 is TGTGCCAGCAGTTACCAAAGGACAGCCTCAAATTCACCCCTCCACTTT.

This chain joins TRBV21-1 and TRBJ2-5; whether TRBD2, the table's D call, matches the DNA was not checked. TRBV21-1 represents a pseudogene. The length of the CDR3 is 16 residues. The CDR3 spells CASSKGRRTSGFTQYF. The DNA for the CDR3 is TGTGCCAGCAGCAAAGGTCGACGGACTAGCGGGTTTACCCAGTACTTC.

This rearrangement joins TRBV5-1 to TRBJ1-1; TRBD1 matches at 8 bases. The CDR3 sequence is 14 residues long. J lost 1 base, V lost 4 bases, and 3 bases had no gene match. In germline, CDR1 is SGHRS, CDR2 YFSETQ. The CDR3 nucleotides read TGCGCCAGCAGCGAACAGGGGGGGAACACTGAAGCTTTCTTT. The encoded protein is CASSEQGGNTEAFF. The full variable domain, completed using reference TRBV5-1 and TRBJ1-1, is KAGVTQTPRYLIKTRGQQVTLSCSPISGHRSVSWYQQTPGQGLQFLFEYFSETQRNKGNFPGRFSGRQFSNSRSEMNVSTLELGDSALYLCASSEQGGNTEAFFGQGTRLTVV.

Only one count was recorded for this clone. This rearrangement joins TRBV25-1 to TRBJ1-3, with 7 bases fitting TRBD1. The CDR3 is made up of 16 amino acids. Germline CDR1 MGHDK, CDR2 SYGVNS. J lost 4 bases, V lost 2 bases, and 8 bases had no gene match. CDR3 sequence: CASSESQGGSGNTIYF. The CDR3 coding sequence is TGTGCCAGCAGTGAAAGCCAGGGGGGTTCCGGAAACACCATATATTTT.

This chain joins TRBV27 and TRBJ2-7; 8 nucleotides align to TRBD1. The CDR3 runs 15 residues. The germline gives CDR1 MNHEY, CDR2 SMNVEV (reference sequence). V dropped 2 bases and J dropped 0; count of bases not matched to a gene: 3. The CDR3 loop reads CASSLGTGGSYEQYF. In DNA, the CDR3 is TGTGCCAGCAGTTTAGGTACAGGGGGCTCCTACGAGCAGTACTTC.

In nucleotides, the CDR3 is TGCGCCAGCAGCCAAGGGGCGCCCTATAATGAAAAACTGTTTTTT. Translation: CASSQGAPYNEKLFF. The J gene is TRBJ1-4, the V gene TRBV4-3; no clear D. CDR3 length: 15 residues. Germline-derived CDR1 and CDR2 are LGHNA and YSLEER. Trimming shortened V by 1 base and J by 4 bases, and 10 bases separated the two germline ends.

The rearrangement links TRBV5-1 to TRBJ2-5; D gene ambiguous. This CDR3 has 14 amino acids. CDR1 SGHRS and CDR2 YFSETQ come from the germline V gene. Trimming cost V 0 bases and J 5 bases, with 11 bases left between them. The chain's CDR3 is CASSLGYEWETQYF. The CDR3 coding sequence is TGCGCCAGCAGCTTGGGGTACGAGTGGGAGACCCAGTACTTC.

The V and J genes are TRBV19 and TRBJ1-6, with a possible D match to TRBD1 (6 bases). The CDR3 contains 15 residues. Trimming shortened V by 3 bases and J by 5 bases, and 11 bases separated the two germline ends. Per the germline V gene, CDR1 is LNHDA and CDR2 is SQIVND (reference sequence). CDR3 residues: CASSMRGRNNSPLHF. The CDR3 coding sequence is TGTGCCAGTAGTATGCGGGGGCGCAATAATTCACCCCTCCACTTT.

The chain is built from TRBV2 and TRBJ2-7; perhaps TRBD2 as D (6 bases). Trimming shortened V by 3 bases and J by 7 bases, and 25 bases separated the two germline ends. Germline V gene sequence: CDR1 SNHLY, CDR2 FYNNEI. This CDR3 is 17 amino acids long. CDR3 coding DNA: TGTGCCAGCAGTGACCTAGCTAGCGATATGGGGTCGGGTGAGCAGTACTTC. This translates into CASSDLASDMGSGEQYF.

The chain combines TRBV27 with TRBJ2-3; 10 positions agree with TRBD2. Trimming took 5 bases from V and 4 from J; bases not matched to a gene: 15. This CDR3 spans 18 amino acids. Germline CDR1 MNHEY, CDR2 SMNVEV (reference sequence). CDR3 sequence: CASSPPPGLAGESDTQYF. The DNA of the CDR3 is TGTGCCAGCAGTCCCCCGCCCGGCCTAGCGGGAGAGTCAGATACGCAGTATTTT.

As for this clone: The same CDR3 also results from other DNA sequences found in this sample. The chain has TRBV7-2 and TRBJ2-1, with D possibly matching TRBD1 (6 bases). The CDR3 has 15 residues. CDR1 and CDR2 from the germline V gene are SGHTA and FQGNSA. The germline V and J ends were trimmed by 1 base and 6 bases, with 13 bases remaining between them. DNA of the CDR3: TGTGCCAGCAGCTTAGGAGGGACATCAGTCAATGAGCAGTTCTTC. Its translation: CASSLGGTSVNEQFF.